This T cell receptor (beta chain) comes out of a study of blood T cell repertoires in COVID-19 (dated by TCRdb to 2020 to 2022). General notes on the study: Collaborator samples came from the United States, Italy and Spain and covered acute and convalescent phases of COVID-19. The material from the prospective study consisted of cDNA or gDNA derived from T cells, B-cell-depleted T cells, or PBMCs. Deeply sampled blood TCRbeta repertoires from subjects exposed to, actively infected with, or recovered from COVID-19 were included in the dataset. The repertoires were made available in a free public database intended to serve as a resource for research on the immune response to SARS-CoV-2. Samples came from the ongoing ImmuneRACE study (first 160 participants) plus 1,254 subjects from 6 global collaborators. Nearly every sample came with metadata listing a de-identified subject ID, COVID-19 status, age in years and sex. Where available, HLA class I and class II types were taken from metadata supplied by the sample provider and were not determined by assay-based typing.

In the prospective study, participants were roughly 18 to 89 years old, resided in around 25 geographic areas of the United States, and were enrolled through a virtual design. Cohort assignment in the prospective study relied on participant-reported clinical history from a screening survey and a study questionnaire. Mobile phlebotomists in the prospective study collected whole blood, serum and a nasopharyngeal or oropharyngeal swab from every participant. Additional blood draws and questionnaires over an approximately two-month period could optionally be provided by prospective study participants. Before DNA extraction, blood samples from the prospective study were shipped at room temperature or frozen. Comment on this clone: Its antigen is unknown. No base qualities exist here, and no much larger clone lies one base off it.

The immunoSEQ Assay, a bias-controlled multiplex PCR, was used to amplify TCRbeta CDR3 regions from genomic DNA. The original methods were these. The number of nucleated cells in each sample was estimated by amplification of reference gene primers within the assay. To quantify the absolute abundance of each unique TCRbeta CDR3 rearrangement, sequence reads were collapsed and filtered. For each sample, productive Simpson clonality was calculated by taking the square root of Simpson's diversity index across productive rearrangements. This is the immuneACCESS table as TCRdb keeps it, with only in-frame sequences that have V and J called. A part of the clones is gone; compared with another copy, unresolved V genes explain less than half, and the rest is unexplained. Clone size and V and J calls were adopted from that table, with D and trimming inferred from the DNA. For this sample there are some 290,000 clones; around 90% appear just once. The ten largest make up over 2% of the sample.

The study at large found these results: The quantity of clinical and demographic metadata differed by source and by participant and was supplied without curation.

CDR1 and CDR2, looked up from the germline V gene, are SGHTA and FQGNSA. Including cysteine and phenylalanine, the CDR3 has 14 amino acids. Only the CDR3 part of the read is kept: 42 bases, read in frame from the first base. V sheds 4 bases and J sheds 3 bases, leaving 13 bases between their ends. This TCR was recovered from a woman in her forties with acute COVID-19. Sequenced material: PBMCs or T cells enriched from blood (not recorded which). The sequence is built from TRBV7-2 and TRBJ2-7; the D region possibly corresponds to TRBD1 (6 bases align). The sequenced DNA: TGTGCCAGCAGCTCCCCGGGACAAGGCTACGAGCAGTACTTC. This is translated as CASSSPGQGYEQYF.